This TCR beta chain originates from a study of blood T cell repertoires in COVID-19. TCRdb's table, derived via immunoSEQ multiplex PCR, lists solely in-frame clones and lacks some. Of some 150,000 clones in the sample, around 78% were seen once. Participant age was about 18 to 89 years, and participants resided in fewer than 30 US areas. Two negative PCRs, clearance, or symptom resolution were required of recovered Cohort 3 donors. Trimming at V came to 5 bases and at J to 5 bases, leaving 6 bases not matched to a gene. The CDR3 spans 14 residues. Germline CDR1 is WNHNN and CDR2 is SYGVQD (reference sequence).

The sequencing input was PBMCs or T cells enriched from blood (not recorded which). The clonotype originates from a woman in her forties or fifties who had recovered from COVID-19. This chain joins TRBV10-1 and TRBJ2-5; 9 positions agree with TRBD1. CDR3 protein: CASSTQGARETQYF. CDR3 in DNA: TGCGCCAGCAGTACACAGGGGGCAAGGGAGACCCAGTACTTC.